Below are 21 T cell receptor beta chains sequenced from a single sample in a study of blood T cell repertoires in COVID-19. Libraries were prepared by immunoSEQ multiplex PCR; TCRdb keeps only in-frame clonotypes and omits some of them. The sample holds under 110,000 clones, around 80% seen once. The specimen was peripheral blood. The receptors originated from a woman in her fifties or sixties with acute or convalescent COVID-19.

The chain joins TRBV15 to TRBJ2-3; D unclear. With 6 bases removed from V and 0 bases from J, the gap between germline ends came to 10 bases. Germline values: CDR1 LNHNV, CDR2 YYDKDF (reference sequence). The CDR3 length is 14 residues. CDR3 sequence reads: CATRTTPSTDTQYF. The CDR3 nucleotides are TGTGCCACCAGAACCACACCTAGCACAGATACGCAGTATTTT.

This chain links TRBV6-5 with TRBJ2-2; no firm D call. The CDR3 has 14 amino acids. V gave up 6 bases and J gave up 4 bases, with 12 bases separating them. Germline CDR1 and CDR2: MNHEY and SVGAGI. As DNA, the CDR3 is TGTGCCAGCAGCTGGCAACGGAGCACCGGGGAGCTGTTTTTT. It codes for CASSWQRSTGELFF.

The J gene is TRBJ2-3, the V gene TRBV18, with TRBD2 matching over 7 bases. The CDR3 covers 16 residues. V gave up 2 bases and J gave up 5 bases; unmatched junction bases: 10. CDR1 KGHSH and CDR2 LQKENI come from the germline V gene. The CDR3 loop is CASSPYGGLAEDTQYF. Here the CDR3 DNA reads TGTGCCAGCTCACCATACGGTGGGCTAGCGGAAGATACGCAGTATTTT.

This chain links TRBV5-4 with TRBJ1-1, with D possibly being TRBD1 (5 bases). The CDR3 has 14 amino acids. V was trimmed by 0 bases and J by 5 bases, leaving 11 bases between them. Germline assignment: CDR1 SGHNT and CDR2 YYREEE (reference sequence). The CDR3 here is CASSLVSGLTEAFF. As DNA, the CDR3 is TGTGCCAGCAGCTTGGTGTCAGGGTTGACTGAAGCTTTCTTT.

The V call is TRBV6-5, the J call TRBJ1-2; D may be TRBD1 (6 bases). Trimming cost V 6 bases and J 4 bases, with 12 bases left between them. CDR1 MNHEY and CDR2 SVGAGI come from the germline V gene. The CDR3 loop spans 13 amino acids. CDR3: CASRLTGFYGYTF. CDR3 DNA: TGTGCCAGCAGGTTGACAGGATTCTATGGCTACACCTTC.

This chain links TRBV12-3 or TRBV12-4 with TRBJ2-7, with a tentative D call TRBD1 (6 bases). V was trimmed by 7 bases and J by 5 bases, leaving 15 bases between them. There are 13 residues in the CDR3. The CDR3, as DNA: TGTGCCAGCACCATACAGGGTTCCCACGAGCAGTACTTC. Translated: CASTIQGSHEQYF.

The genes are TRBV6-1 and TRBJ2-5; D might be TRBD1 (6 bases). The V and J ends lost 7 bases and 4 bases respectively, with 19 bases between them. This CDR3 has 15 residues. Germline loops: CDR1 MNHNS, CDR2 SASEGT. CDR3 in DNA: TGTGCCAGCACCCAACAGGGTGGGGGATCAGAGACCCAGTACTTC. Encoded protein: CASTQQGGGSETQYF.

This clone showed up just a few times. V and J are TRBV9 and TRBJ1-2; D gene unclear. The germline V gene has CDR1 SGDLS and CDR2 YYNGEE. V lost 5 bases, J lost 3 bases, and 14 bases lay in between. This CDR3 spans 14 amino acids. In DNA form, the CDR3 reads TGTGCCAGCAGGGCGTGGCAGGCCGACTATGGCTACACCTTC. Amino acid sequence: CASRAWQADYGYTF.

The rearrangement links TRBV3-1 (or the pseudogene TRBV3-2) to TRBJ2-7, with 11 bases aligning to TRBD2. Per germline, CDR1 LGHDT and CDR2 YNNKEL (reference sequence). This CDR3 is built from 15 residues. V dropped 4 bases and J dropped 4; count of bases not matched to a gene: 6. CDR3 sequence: CASSPRGLAEYEQYF. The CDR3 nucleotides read TGTGCCAGCAGCCCCCGGGGACTAGCGGAGTACGAGCAGTACTTC.

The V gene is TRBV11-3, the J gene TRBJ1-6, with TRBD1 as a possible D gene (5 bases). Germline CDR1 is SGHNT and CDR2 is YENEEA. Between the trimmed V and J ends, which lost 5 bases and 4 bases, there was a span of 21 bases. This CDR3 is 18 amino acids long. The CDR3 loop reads CASSPTRGGEGYNSPLHF. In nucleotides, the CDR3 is TGTGCCAGCAGCCCCACCCGGGGGGGGGAGGGTTATAATTCACCCCTCCACTTT.

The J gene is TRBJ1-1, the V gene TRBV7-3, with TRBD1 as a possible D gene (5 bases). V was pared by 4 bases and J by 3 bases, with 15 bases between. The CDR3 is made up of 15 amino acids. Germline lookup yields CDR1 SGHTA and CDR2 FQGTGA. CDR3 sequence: CASSSWGRADTEAFF. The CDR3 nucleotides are TGTGCCAGCAGCTCGTGGGGCAGGGCCGACACTGAAGCTTTCTTT.

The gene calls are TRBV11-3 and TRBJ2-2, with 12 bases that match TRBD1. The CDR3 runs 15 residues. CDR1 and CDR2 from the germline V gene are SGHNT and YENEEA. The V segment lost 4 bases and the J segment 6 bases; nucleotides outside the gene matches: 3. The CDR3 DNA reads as TGTGCCAGCAGCTGGGGACAGGGGGCGTCCGGGGAGCTGTTTTTT. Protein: CASSWGQGASGELFF.

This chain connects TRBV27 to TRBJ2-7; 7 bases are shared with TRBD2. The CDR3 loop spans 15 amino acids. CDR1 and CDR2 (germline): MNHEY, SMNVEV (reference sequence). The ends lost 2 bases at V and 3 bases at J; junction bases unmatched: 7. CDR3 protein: CASSLSLADIYEQYF. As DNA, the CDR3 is TGTGCCAGCAGTTTAAGTCTAGCGGATATCTACGAGCAGTACTTC.

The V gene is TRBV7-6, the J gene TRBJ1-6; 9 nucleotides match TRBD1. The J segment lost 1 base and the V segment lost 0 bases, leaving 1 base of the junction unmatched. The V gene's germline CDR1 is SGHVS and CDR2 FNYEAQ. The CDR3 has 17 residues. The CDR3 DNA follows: TGTGCCAGCAGCTTAGCTGGACAGGGGTCCTATAATTCACCCCTCCACTTT. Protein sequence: CASSLAGQGSYNSPLHF.

The CDR3 here is CASSLGRGSYEQYF. The CDR3 nucleotides are TGTGCCAGCAGCTTAGGCAGGGGCTCCTACGAGCAGTACTTC. The rearrangement joins TRBV7-6 to TRBJ2-7; the D gene is possibly TRBD1 (6 bases). V lost 1 base and J lost 0, with 7 bases in between. The CDR3 runs 14 residues. The germline gives CDR1 SGHVS, CDR2 FNYEAQ.

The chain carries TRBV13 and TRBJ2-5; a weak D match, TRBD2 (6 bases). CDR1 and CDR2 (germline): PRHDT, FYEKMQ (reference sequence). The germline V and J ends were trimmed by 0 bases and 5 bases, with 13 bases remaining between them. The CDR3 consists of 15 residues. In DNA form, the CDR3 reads TGTGCCAGCAGCTTAGGCGTCGGAGGGATGGAGACCCAGTACTTC. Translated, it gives CASSLGVGGMETQYF.

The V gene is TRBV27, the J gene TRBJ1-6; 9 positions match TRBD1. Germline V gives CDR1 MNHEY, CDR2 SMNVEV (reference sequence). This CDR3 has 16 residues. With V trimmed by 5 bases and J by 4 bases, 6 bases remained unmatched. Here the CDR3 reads CASSDTGGQYNSPLHF. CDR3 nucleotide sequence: TGTGCCAGCAGTGATACAGGGGGCCAATATAATTCACCCCTCCACTTT.

In nucleotides, the CDR3 is TGTGCCAGCAGCTGGGGAGGGCAGGGTGGTGAGCAGTTCTTC. It yields the protein CASSWGGQGGEQFF. V usage is TRBV7-9 and J usage is TRBJ2-1, with 7 bases that match TRBD2. This CDR3 contains 14 residues. V lost 4 bases to trimming and J lost 9 bases; unmatched junction nucleotides: 9. The germline V gene encodes CDR1 SEHNR and CDR2 FQNEAQ (reference sequence).

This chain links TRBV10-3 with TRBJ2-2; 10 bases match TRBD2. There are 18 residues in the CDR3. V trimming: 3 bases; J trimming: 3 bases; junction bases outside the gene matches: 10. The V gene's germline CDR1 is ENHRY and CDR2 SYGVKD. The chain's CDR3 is CAISDRLAGATDTGELFF. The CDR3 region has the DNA TGTGCCATCAGTGATCGTCTAGCGGGAGCGACGGACACCGGGGAGCTGTTTTTT.

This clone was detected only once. The CDR3 nucleotides are TGTGCCAGCAGCTTAGGGAGTAACAATGAGCAGTTCTTC. It encodes CASSLGSNNEQFF. V is TRBV7-3 and J is TRBJ2-1; maybe TRBD2 (5 bases). V was trimmed by 2 bases and J by 5 bases, leaving 7 bases between them. The CDR3 covers 13 residues. Germline V gene sequence: CDR1 SGHTA, CDR2 FQGTGA.

CDR3 coding DNA: TGCGCCAGCAGCTTAACAGGGGCGCTCTCAGATACGCAGTATTTT. Translation gives CASSLTGALSDTQYF. V and J are TRBV5-1 and TRBJ2-3, with 7 bases fitting TRBD1. Germline values: CDR1 SGHRS, CDR2 YFSETQ. The V and J ends lost 2 bases and 4 bases, in that order; junction bases with no gene match: 7. CDR3 size: 15 residues.